This is a list of T cell receptor beta chains from one sample in a study of blood T cell repertoires in COVID-19. Method: immunoSEQ multiplex PCR; TCRdb's copy keeps in-frame clones and lacks some. The top ten clones hold 20% to 25% of a sample with tens of thousands of clones, 82% of them seen once. The source material was peripheral blood. These receptors originate from a human donor in a cohort sampled during active COVID-19. The CDR3 runs from the conserved cysteine through the conserved F or W. The D gene is left open where the match is weak. Part of the rows lack a size; the others show once, few, many or a class for expanded clones.

14,TRBV5-1,-,TRBJ1-2,-,CASSPDDRTYGYTF,TGCGCCAGCAGCCCTGATGACAGGACCTATGGCTACACCTTC
16,TRBV7-9,-,TRBJ2-5,-,CASSLWSGGSGETQYF,TGTGCCAGCAGCTTATGGTCCGGGGGTTCGGGGGAGACCCAGTACTTC
15,TRBV7-6,few,TRBJ1-3,-,CASSSTNTKGNTIYF,TGTGCCAGCAGCTCCACCAACACCAAGGGAAACACCATATATTTT
16,TRBV28,once,TRBJ2-2,TRBD1,CASSFILGQGAGELFF,TGTGCCAGCAGTTTTATCCTGGGACAGGGGGCCGGGGAGCTGTTTTTT
15,TRBV18,-,TRBJ2-1,TRBD1,CASSAGTGSYNEQFF,TGTGCCAGCTCGGCCGGGACAGGGTCCTACAATGAGCAGTTCTTC
13,TRBV2,-,TRBJ1-2,-,CASSEARGGGYTF,TGTGCCAGCAGTGAAGCGCGAGGAGGCGGCTACACCTTC
15,TRBV2,-,TRBJ2-3,-,CASSIYRASTDTQYF,TGTGCCAGCAGTATATACAGGGCTAGCACAGATACGCAGTATTTT
14,TRBV5-1,-,TRBJ2-3,-,CASSLGETTDTQYF,TGCGCCAGCAGCTTGGGAGAGACTACAGATACGCAGTATTTT
16,TRBV19,-,TRBJ2-3,-,CASSMAVTSVTDTQYF,TGTGCCAGTAGTATGGCCGTTACCTCTGTCACAGATACGCAGTATTTT
14,TRBV2,once,TRBJ1-1,TRBD1,CASISETGHTEAFF,TGTGCCAGCATTTCCGAGACAGGGCACACTGAAGCTTTCTTT
13,TRBV7-9,-,TRBJ1-1,-,CASSRSVGTEAFF,TGTGCCAGCAGCCGCTCGGTCGGGACTGAAGCTTTCTTT
16,TRBV4-1,-,TRBJ2-5,-,CASSHPGEGGGETQYF,TGCGCCAGCAGTCACCCGGGGGAGGGGGGAGGAGAGACCCAGTACTTC
17,TRBV27,once,TRBJ1-2,-,CASSLNLGTGRLRGYTF,TGTGCCAGCAGTTTAAACCTAGGGACGGGGAGGCTACGGGGCTACACCTTC
14,TRBV21-1,-,TRBJ1-5,-,CASSDLRDDQPQHF,TGTGCCAGCAGCGATCTTCGAGATGATCAGCCCCAGCATTTT
15,TRBV6-5,-,TRBJ2-1,TRBD1,CASSPGQYSYNEQFF,TGTGCCAGCAGCCCGGGACAGTACTCCTACAATGAGCAGTTCTTC
14,TRBV6-1,-,TRBJ1-2,TRBD1,CASSEPTGTYGYTF,TGTGCCAGCAGTGAGCCGACAGGGACCTATGGCTACACCTTC
15,TRBV15,few,TRBJ2-1,TRBD2,CATSRSSGSYNEQFF,TGTGCCACCAGCAGAAGTAGCGGGTCCTACAATGAGCAGTTCTTC
13,TRBV27,-,TRBJ2-7,TRBD1,CAIGSDRTYEQYF,TGTGCCATCGGCTCGGACAGGACCTACGAGCAGTACTTC
17,TRBV5-6,-,TRBJ2-5,-,CASSSDGRRGNQETQYF,TGTGCCAGCAGCTCGGACGGAAGGCGGGGCAACCAAGAGACCCAGTACTTC
13,TRBV18,-,TRBJ2-2,-,CASSLTNTGELFF,TGTGCCAGCTCACTAACGAACACCGGGGAGCTGTTTTTT
16,TRBV7-9,-,TRBJ2-5,-,CASSSLPGTGGETQYF,TGTGCCAGCAGCTCCCTGCCGGGGACTGGGGGAGAGACCCAGTACTTC
16,TRBV5-1,-,TRBJ2-2,TRBD1,CASSSGQGVVTGELFF,TGCGCCAGCAGCTCGGGACAGGGGGTCGTCACCGGGGAGCTGTTTTTT
16,TRBV6-6,few,TRBJ1-6,-,CASSYSRGEGNSPLHF,TGTGCCAGCAGTTACTCGAGGGGGGAGGGGAATTCACCCCTCCACTTT
14,TRBV23-1,once,TRBJ1-2,-,CASSIRTANYGYTF,TGCGCCAGCAGTATCCGGACAGCTAACTATGGCTACACCTTC
16,TRBV5-1,-,TRBJ2-1,TRBD2,CASSLVASGGANEQFF,TGCGCCAGCAGCTTGGTAGCTAGCGGGGGAGCCAATGAGCAGTTCTTC
16,TRBV5-4,-,TRBJ1-2,-,CASSSPSGKSNYGYTF,TGTGCCAGCAGCTCCCCCTCGGGGAAGTCTAACTATGGCTACACCTTC
16,TRBV19,-,TRBJ1-5,-,CASSKQEGRSNQPQHF,TGTGCCAGTAGTAAGCAGGAGGGAAGAAGCAATCAGCCCCAGCATTTT
14,TRBV21-1,few,TRBJ2-7,-,CASSLGTGYYEQYF,TGTGCCAGCAGCCTTGGGACAGGTTACTACGAGCAGTACTTC
13,TRBV3-1/TRBV3-2,-,TRBJ1-2,-,CASSLDRSYGYTF,TGTGCCAGCAGCCTCGACAGATCCTATGGCTACACCTTC
15,TRBV12-2,-,TRBJ2-1,-,CASRRDRLGDNEQFF,TGTGCAAGTCGCAGGGACAGACTAGGTGACAATGAGCAGTTCTTC
16,TRBV28,-,TRBJ2-4,-,CASSLAGPLAKNIQYF,TGTGCCAGCAGTTTGGCGGGACCTCTAGCCAAAAACATTCAGTACTTC